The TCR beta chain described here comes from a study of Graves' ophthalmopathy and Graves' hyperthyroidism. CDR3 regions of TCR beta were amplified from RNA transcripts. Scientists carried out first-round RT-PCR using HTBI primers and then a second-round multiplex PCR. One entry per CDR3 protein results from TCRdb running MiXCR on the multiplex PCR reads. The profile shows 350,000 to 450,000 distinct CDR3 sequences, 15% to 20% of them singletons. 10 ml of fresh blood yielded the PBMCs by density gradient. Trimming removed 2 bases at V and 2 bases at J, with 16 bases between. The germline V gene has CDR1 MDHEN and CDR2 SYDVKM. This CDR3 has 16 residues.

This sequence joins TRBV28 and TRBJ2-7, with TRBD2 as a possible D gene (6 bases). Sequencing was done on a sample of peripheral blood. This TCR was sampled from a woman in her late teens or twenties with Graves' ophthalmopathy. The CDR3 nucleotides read TGTGCCAGCAGTTTAAACAGTTTCCGGGAGCCCTACGAGCAGTACTTC. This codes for CASSLNSFREPYEQYF.